This note documents a single T cell receptor beta chain sequence. This record comes from a study of blood T cell repertoires in COVID-19. Background on the study: The study drew acute and convalescent COVID-19 samples from the United States, Italy and Spain. PBMCs, B-cell-depleted T cells, or T cells provided the cDNA or gDNA that made up the material.

Per the original methods: Estimation of nucleated cell counts was performed using reference gene primer amplification. TCRdb keeps only in-frame clones here, not all; method: immunoSEQ multiplex PCR. V and J calls and clone size come straight from that table; D and trimming were deduced from the DNA. In the table there are about 85,000 clones, approximately 79% of which are singletons. CDR1 is MDHEN, CDR2 SYDVKM, per germline. V lost 3 bases and J lost 2, with 13 bases in between. The CDR3 consists of 15 residues. This receptor was identified in a man aged 70 or older with acute or convalescent COVID-19. The chain carries TRBV28 and TRBJ1-1; D perhaps matches TRBD1 (5 bases). The sample taken for sequencing was peripheral blood. CDR3 DNA: TGTGCCAGCAGTTTTCCGGGCAGGGTAAACACTGAAGCTTTCTTT. As protein: CASSFPGRVNTEAFF.